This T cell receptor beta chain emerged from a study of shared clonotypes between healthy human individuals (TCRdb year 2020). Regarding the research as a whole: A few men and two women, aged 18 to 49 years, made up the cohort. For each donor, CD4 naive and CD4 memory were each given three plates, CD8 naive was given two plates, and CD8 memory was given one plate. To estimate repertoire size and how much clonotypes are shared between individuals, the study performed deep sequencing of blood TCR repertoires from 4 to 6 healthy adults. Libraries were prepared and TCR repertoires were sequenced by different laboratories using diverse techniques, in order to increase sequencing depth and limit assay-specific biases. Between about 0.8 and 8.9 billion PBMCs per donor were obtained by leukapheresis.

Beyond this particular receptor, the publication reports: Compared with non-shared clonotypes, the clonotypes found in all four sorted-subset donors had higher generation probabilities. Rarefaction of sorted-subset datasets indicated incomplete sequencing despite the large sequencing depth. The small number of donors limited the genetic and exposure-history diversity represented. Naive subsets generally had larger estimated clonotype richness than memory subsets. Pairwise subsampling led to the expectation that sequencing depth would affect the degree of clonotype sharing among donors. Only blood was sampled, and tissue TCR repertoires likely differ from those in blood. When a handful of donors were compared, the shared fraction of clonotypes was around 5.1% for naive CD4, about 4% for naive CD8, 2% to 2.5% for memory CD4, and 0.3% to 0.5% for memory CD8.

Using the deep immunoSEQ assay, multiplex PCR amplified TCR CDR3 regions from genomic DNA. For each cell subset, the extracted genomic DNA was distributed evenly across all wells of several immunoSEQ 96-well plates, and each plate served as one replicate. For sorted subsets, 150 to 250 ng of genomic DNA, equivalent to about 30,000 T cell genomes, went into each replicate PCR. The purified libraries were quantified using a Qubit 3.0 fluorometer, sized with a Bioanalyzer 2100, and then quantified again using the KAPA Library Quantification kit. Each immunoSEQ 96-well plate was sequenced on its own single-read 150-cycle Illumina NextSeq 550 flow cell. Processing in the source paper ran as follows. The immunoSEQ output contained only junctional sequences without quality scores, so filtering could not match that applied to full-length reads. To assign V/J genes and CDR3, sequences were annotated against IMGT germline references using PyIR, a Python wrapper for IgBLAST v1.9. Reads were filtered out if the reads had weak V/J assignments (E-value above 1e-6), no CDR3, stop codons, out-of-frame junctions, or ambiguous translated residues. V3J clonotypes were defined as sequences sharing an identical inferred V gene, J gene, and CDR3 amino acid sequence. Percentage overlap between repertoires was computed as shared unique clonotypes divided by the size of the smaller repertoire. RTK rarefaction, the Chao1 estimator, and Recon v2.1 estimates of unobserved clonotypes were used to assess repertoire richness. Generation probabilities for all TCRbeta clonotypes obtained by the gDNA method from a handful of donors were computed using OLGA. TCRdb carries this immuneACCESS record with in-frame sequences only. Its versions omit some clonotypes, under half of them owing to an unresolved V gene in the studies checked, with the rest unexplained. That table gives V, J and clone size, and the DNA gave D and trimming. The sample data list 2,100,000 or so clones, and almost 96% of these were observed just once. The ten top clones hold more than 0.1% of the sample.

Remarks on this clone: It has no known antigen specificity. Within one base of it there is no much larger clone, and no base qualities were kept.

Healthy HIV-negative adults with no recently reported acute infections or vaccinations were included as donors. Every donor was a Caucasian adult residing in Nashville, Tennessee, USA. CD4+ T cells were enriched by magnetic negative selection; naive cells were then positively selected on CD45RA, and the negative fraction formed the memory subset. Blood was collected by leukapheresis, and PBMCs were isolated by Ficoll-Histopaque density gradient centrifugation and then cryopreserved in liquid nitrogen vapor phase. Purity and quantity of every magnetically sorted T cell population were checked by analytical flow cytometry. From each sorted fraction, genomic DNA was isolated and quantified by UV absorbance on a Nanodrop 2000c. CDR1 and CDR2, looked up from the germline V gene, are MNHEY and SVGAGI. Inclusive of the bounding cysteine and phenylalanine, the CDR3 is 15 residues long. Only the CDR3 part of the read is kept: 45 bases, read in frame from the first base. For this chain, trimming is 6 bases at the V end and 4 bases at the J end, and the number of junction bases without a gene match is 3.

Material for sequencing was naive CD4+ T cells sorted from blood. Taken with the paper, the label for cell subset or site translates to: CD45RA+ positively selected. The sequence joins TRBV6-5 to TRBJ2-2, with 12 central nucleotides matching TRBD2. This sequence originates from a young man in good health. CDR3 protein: CASRPGLAGTGELFF. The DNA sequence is TGTGCCAGCAGGCCGGGACTAGCGGGCACCGGGGAGCTGTTTTTT.